Listed below are T cell receptor beta chains from one sample, sequenced in a study of blood T cell repertoires in COVID-19. This table comes from immunoSEQ multiplex PCR, and its TCRdb copy is limited to in-frame clones, with some not included. The data show some 78,000 clones, with around 87% seen just once and 3.5% to 5% held by the top ten. The source material was peripheral blood. These receptors originate from a woman aged 80 or older with active or convalescent COVID-19. Both conserved end residues are part of each CDR3. D genes are given only for firm matches. The listing skips clone size in some rows; elsewhere it reads once, few, many or a size class.

>TRBJ1-2|-|-|TRBV7-2
CASSSYSLNRDGYTF
TGTGCCAGCAGCTCCTACAGTCTCAACAGGGATGGCTACACCTTC
>TRBJ1-5|-|-|TRBV19
CASSIGQNNQPQHF
TGTGCCAGTAGTATAGGTCAGAACAATCAGCCCCAGCATTTT
>TRBJ2-6|-|-|TRBV2
CATLGHSGANVLTF
TGTGCCACCCTGGGGCACTCTGGGGCCAACGTCCTGACTTTC
>TRBJ1-5|-|TRBD1|TRBV15
CATSRDGTGIGPQHF
TGTGCCACCAGCAGAGATGGGACAGGCATCGGTCCCCAGCATTTT
>TRBJ1-5|-|TRBD1|TRBV27
CASSTGQSLNQPQHF
TGTGCCAGCAGTACGGGACAGTCCCTTAATCAGCCCCAGCATTTT
>TRBJ1-6|-|-|TRBV5-1
CASSLGLNNSPLHF
TGCGCCAGCAGCTTAGGACTGAATAATTCACCCCTCCACTTT
>TRBJ1-2|-|-|TRBV28
CASRFGLLGYTF
TGTGCCAGCAGATTCGGACTCCTCGGCTACACCTTC
>TRBJ1-1|once|TRBD1|TRBV7-3
CASSLDRGFAEAFF
TGTGCCAGCAGCTTGGACAGGGGGTTCGCTGAAGCTTTCTTT
>TRBJ1-5|-|-|TRBV28
CASSSQGLNQPQHF
TGTGCCAGCAGTTCCCAGGGCCTCAATCAGCCCCAGCATTTT
>TRBJ1-2|-|TRBD1|TRBV29-1
CSGGQDYGYTF
TGCAGCGGTGGACAGGACTATGGCTACACCTTC
>TRBJ1-2|-|-|TRBV7-2
CASSLGAQVYGYTF
TGTGCCAGCAGCTTAGGAGCTCAGGTCTATGGCTACACCTTC
>TRBJ1-4|once|-|TRBV4-3
CASSHGRVAVGEKLFF
TGCGCCAGCAGCCACGGCAGGGTAGCAGTGGGGGAAAAACTGTTTTTT
>TRBJ1-4|-|-|TRBV15
CATSRDQGLELFF
TGTGCCACCAGCAGAGATCAGGGGTTAGAACTGTTTTTT
>TRBJ2-7|-|TRBD2|TRBV2
CASKGLAGTYEQYF
TGTGCCAGCAAGGGACTAGCGGGGACCTACGAGCAGTACTTC
>TRBJ2-7|-|-|TRBV7-2
CASSPTRDSYEQYF
TGTGCCAGCAGCCCCACTAGGGACTCCTACGAGCAGTACTTC
>TRBJ2-1|-|-|TRBV19
CASSLDRGGKPEQFF
TGTGCCAGTAGTTTGGATAGGGGCGGTAAACCTGAGCAGTTCTTC
>TRBJ2-1|-|-|TRBV6-6
CASSYTAEQFF
TGTGCCAGCAGTTATACCGCGGAGCAGTTCTTC
>TRBJ1-1|-|-|TRBV6-5
CASSTDGSEAFF
TGTGCCAGCTCCACAGACGGTAGTGAAGCTTTCTTT
>TRBJ1-2|-|TRBD1|TRBV29-1
CSAQGANGYTF
TGCAGCGCCCAGGGGGCTAACGGCTACACCTTC
>TRBJ2-6|-|TRBD1|TRBV19
CARQGGSSSGANVLTF
TGTGCCAGACAGGGGGGCTCAAGCTCTGGGGCCAACGTCCTGACTTTC
>TRBJ2-7|-|TRBD2|TRBV28
CASSFLAGGREQYF
TGTGCCAGCAGTTTCTTAGCGGGAGGGAGGGAGCAGTACTTC
>TRBJ1-2|-|TRBD1|TRBV18
CASAGGQGSYGYTF
TGTGCCAGCGCGGGCGGACAGGGCTCCTATGGCTACACCTTC
>TRBJ2-7|-|TRBD2|TRBV5-8
CASSFVSSGRDEQYF
TGTGCCAGCAGCTTCGTTTCCAGCGGGAGGGACGAGCAGTACTTC
>TRBJ2-1|-|TRBD2|TRBV6-2/TRBV6-3
CASSRVVSGSNEQFF
TGTGCCAGCAGCCGAGTGGTTAGCGGGAGTAATGAGCAGTTCTTC
>TRBJ1-6|-|TRBD1|TRBV6-4
CASSDSGTGNSPLHF
TGTGCCAGCAGTGACTCCGGGACAGGGAATTCACCCCTCCACTTT
>TRBJ1-4|-|TRBD1|TRBV7-9
CASSFRTGVEKLFF
TGTGCCAGCAGCTTCCGGACAGGGGTTGAAAAACTGTTTTTT
>TRBJ2-1|-|-|TRBV7-9
CASSSRDWIYNEQFF
TGTGCCAGCAGCTCAAGAGACTGGATTTACAATGAGCAGTTCTTC
>TRBJ2-5|-|TRBD1|TRBV27
CASSTGTGRTQYF
TGTGCCAGCAGTACCGGGACAGGGCGAACCCAGTACTTC
>TRBJ2-7|-|-|TRBV7-8
CASSLRVRQPYEQYF
TGTGCCAGCAGCTTACGGGTCCGGCAGCCCTACGAGCAGTACTTC
>TRBJ1-2|-|TRBD1|TRBV2
CASKNDRGHFYGYTF
TGTGCCAGCAAGAACGACAGGGGGCATTTCTATGGCTACACCTTC